Following are 2 T cell receptor beta chains from one sample sequenced in a study of T cell responses to AZD1222 COVID-19 vaccine (dated by TCRdb to the early 2020s). The library was prepared using the immunoSEQ multiplex PCR assay. This is the immuneACCESS table as TCRdb keeps it, with only in-frame sequences that have V and J called. A part of the clones is gone; compared with another copy, unresolved V genes explain less than half, and the rest is unexplained. This sample comprises approximately 150,000 clones, roughly 88% of them detected only once. The ten largest clonotypes hold approximately 4.5% of the sample. Explained via the paper, the time point label denotes: about 28 days (+/-7) after the second vaccine dose. The specimen was peripheral blood, collected 28 days after the second AZD1222 dose. These receptors all stem from an adult who received the AZD1222 COVID-19 vaccine.

The V and J genes are TRBV15 and TRBJ1-2; tentative D call: TRBD1 (5 bases). Germline-derived CDR1 and CDR2 are LNHNV and YYDKDF (reference sequence). The CDR3 consists of 14 residues. V dropped 1 base and J dropped 8 bases, with 14 bases sitting between them. CDR3 region: CATSRGGDLEGYTF. In nucleotides, the CDR3 is TGTGCCACCAGCAGAGGGGGGGACTTAGAAGGCTACACCTTC.

The chain carries TRBV30 and TRBJ2-1; no reliable D call. Trimming shortened V by 0 bases and J by 9 bases, and 9 bases separated the two germline ends. CDR3 size: 12 residues. The germline gives CDR1 GTSNPN, CDR2 SVGIG (reference sequence). This chain's CDR3 is CAWSVQGPEQFF. In DNA, the CDR3 is TGTGCCTGGAGTGTACAAGGACCTGAGCAGTTCTTC.